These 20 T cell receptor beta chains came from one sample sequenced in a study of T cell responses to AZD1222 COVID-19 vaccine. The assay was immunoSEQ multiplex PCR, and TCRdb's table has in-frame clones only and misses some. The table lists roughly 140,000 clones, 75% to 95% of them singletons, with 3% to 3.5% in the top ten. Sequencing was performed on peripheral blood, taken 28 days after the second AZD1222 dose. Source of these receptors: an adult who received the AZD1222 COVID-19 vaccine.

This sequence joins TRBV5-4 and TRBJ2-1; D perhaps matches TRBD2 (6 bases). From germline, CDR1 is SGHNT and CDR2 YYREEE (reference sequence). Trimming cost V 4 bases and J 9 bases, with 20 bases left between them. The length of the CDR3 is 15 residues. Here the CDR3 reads CASSPGRRGPAEQFF. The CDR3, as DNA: TGTGCCAGCAGCCCGGGGAGGAGAGGGCCGGCTGAGCAGTTCTTC.

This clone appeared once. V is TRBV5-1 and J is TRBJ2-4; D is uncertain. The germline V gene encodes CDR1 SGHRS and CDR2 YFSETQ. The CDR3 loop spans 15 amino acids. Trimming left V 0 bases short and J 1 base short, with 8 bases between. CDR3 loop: CASSLEDPAKNIQYF. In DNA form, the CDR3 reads TGCGCCAGCAGCTTGGAGGATCCGGCCAAAAACATTCAGTACTTC.

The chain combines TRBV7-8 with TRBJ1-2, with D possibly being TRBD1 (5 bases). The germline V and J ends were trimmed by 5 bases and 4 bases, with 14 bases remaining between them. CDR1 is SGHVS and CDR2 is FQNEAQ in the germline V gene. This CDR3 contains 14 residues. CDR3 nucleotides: TGTGCCAGCAGCCCGGACGGAAGGGGCTATGGCTACACCTTC. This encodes CASSPDGRGYGYTF.

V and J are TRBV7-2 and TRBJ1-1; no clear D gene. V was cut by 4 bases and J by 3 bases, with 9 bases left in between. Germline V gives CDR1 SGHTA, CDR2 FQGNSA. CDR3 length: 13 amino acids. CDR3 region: CASSSLSDTEAFF. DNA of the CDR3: TGTGCCAGCAGCTCCCTCTCGGACACTGAAGCTTTCTTT.

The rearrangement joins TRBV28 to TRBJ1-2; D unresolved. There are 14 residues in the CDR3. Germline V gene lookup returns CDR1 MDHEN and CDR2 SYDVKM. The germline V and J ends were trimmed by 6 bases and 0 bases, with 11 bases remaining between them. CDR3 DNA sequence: TGTGCCAGCAGCGGACCGCAAGCTAACTATGGCTACACCTTC. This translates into CASSGPQANYGYTF.

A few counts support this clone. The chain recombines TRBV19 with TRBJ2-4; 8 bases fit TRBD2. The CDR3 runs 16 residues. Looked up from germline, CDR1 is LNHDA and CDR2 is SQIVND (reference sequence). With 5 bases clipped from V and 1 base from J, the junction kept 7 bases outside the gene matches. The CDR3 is CASSLTGGGAKNIQYF. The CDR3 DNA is TGTGCCAGTAGTCTAACGGGAGGGGGGGCCAAAAACATTCAGTACTTC.

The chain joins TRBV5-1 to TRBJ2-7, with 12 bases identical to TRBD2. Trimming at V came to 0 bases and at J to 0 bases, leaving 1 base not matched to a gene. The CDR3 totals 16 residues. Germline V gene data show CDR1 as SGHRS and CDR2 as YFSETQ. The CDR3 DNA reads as TGCGCCAGCAGCTTGGGGACTAGCGGGGCCTCCTACGAGCAGTACTTC. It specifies CASSLGTSGASYEQYF.

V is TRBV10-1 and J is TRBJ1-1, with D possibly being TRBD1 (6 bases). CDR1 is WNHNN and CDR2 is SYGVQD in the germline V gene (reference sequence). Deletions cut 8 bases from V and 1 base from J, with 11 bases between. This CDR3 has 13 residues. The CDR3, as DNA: TGCGCCAGCGGAGTACAGGGGAACACTGAAGCTTTCTTT. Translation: CASGVQGNTEAFF.

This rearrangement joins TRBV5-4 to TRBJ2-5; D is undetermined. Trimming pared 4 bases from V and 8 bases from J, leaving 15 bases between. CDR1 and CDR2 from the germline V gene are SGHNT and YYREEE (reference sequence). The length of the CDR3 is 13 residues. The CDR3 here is CASSPRAPGTQYF. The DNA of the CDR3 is TGTGCCAGCAGCCCCCGCGCCCCTGGAACCCAGTACTTC.

CDR3 in amino acids: CASSIDGRLSGNTIYF. The CDR3 coding sequence is TGTGCCAGTAGTATAGATGGTCGACTCTCTGGAAACACCATATATTTT. V usage is TRBV19 and J usage is TRBJ1-3, with D hard to call. Germline CDR1 and CDR2: LNHDA and SQIVND (reference sequence). The CDR3 loop spans 16 amino acids. Trimming left V 0 bases short and J 0 bases short, with 9 bases between.

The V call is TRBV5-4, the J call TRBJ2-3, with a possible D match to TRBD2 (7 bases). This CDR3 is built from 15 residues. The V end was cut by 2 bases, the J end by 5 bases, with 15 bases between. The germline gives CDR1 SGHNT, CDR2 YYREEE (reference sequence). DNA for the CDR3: TGTGCCAGCAGCTTCCAAGCAAGGGGGGGAGATACGCAGTATTTT. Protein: CASSFQARGGDTQYF.

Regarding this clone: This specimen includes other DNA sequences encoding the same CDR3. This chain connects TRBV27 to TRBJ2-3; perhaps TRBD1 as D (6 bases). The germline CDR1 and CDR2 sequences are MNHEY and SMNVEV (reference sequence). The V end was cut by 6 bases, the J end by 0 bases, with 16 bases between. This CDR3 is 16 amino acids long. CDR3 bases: TGTGCCAGCAGCCCTGGGGGCGGGCCTAGCACAGATACGCAGTATTTT. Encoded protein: CASSPGGGPSTDTQYF.

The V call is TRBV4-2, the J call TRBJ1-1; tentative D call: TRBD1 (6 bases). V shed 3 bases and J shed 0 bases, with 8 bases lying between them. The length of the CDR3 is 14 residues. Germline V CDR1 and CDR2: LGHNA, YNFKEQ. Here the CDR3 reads CASSQDSMNTEAFF. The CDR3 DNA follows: TGTGCCAGCAGCCAGGACAGCATGAACACTGAAGCTTTCTTT.

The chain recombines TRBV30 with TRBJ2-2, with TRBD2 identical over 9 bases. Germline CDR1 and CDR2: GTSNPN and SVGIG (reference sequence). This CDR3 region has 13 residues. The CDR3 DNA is TGTGCGTACCTAGCGGGACAAACCGGGGAGCTGTTTTTT. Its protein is CAYLAGQTGELFF.

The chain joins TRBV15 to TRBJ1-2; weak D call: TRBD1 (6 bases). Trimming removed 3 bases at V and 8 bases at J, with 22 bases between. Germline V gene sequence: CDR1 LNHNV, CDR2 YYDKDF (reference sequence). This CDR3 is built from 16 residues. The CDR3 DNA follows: TGTGCCACCAGCAGGGACAGATTGAGGAGGAAAGCCGGCTACACCTTC. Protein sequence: CATSRDRLRRKAGYTF.

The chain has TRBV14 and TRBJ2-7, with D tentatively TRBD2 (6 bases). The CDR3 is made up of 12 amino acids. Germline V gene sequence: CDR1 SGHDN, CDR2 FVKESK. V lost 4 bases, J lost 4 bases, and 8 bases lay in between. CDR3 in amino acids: CASSLGLYEQYF. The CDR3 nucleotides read TGTGCCAGCAGCCTGGGACTTTACGAGCAGTACTTC.

The CDR3 loop reads CASSSQGDRGTEAFF. The DNA for the CDR3 is TGTGCCAGCAGTTCTCAGGGAGACAGGGGCACTGAAGCTTTCTTT. The chain employs TRBV7-9 and TRBJ1-1; 8 bases match TRBD1. The trim removed 6 bases at V and 4 bases at J, leaving 10 bases unmatched. Germline V gene data show CDR1 as SEHNR and CDR2 as FQNEAQ (reference sequence). This CDR3 has 15 amino acids. Full variable domain (rest looked up from reference TRBV7-9 and TRBJ1-1): DTGVSQNPRHKITKRGQNVTFRCDPISEHNRLYWYRQTLGQGPEFLTYFQNEAQLEKSRLLSDRFSAERPKGSFSTLEIQRTEQGDSAMYLCASSSQGDRGTEAFFGQGTRLTVV.

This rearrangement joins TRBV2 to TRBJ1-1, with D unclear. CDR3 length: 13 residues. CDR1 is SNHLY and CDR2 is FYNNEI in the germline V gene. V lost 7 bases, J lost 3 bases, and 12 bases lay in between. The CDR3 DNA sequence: TGTGCCAGCACCCCCCGGATGGACACTGAAGCTTTCTTT. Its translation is CASTPRMDTEAFF. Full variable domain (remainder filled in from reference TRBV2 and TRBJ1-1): EPEVTQTPSHQVTQMGQEVILRCVPISNHLYFYWYRQILGQKVEFLVSFYNNEISEKSEIFDDQFSVERPDGSNFTLKIRSTKLEDSAMYFCASTPRMDTEAFFGQGTRLTVV.

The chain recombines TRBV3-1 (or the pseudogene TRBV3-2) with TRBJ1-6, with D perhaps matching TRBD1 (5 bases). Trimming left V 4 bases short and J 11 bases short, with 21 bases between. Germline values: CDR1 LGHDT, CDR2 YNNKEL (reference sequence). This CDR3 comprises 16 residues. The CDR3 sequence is CASSPQQDGFSAPLHF. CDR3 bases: TGTGCCAGCAGCCCGCAACAGGACGGGTTTTCGGCACCCCTCCACTTT.

CDR3 in amino acids: CASSYSRLAGGQETQYF. CDR3 bases: TGTGCCAGCAGTTACTCCCGACTAGCGGGGGGCCAAGAGACCCAGTACTTC. J is TRBJ2-5 and V is TRBV6-2 or TRBV6-3, with 13 nucleotides matching TRBD2. CDR1 and CDR2 from the germline V gene are MNHEY and SVGEGT. The V and J ends lost 0 bases and 1 base, in that order; junction bases with no gene match: 2. The CDR3 has 17 residues.